This TCR beta chain was identified in a study of cytomegalovirus exposure and HLA in healthy donors. The count of this clone is one. PCR employed 60 Vbeta and 13 Jbeta primers. Sequencing was performed with immunoSEQ multiplex PCR; in TCRdb, only in-frame clones are kept and a portion is missing. The data show approximately 110,000 clones, under 85% seen once. What was sequenced was PBMCs. The clonotype comes from a woman between 50 and 59 years old in good health and CMV-seropositive.

The CDR3 spells CASSQERLADTQYF. The CDR3 coding sequence is TGCGCCAGCAGCCAAGAACGACTCGCAGATACGCAGTATTTT. The chain uses TRBV4-1 and TRBJ2-3, with D unresolved. Germline-derived CDR1 and CDR2 are MGHRA and YSYEKL. Trimming cost V 0 bases and J 4 bases, with 8 bases left between them. This CDR3 comprises 14 residues.